This T cell receptor beta chain was sequenced for a study of monozygotic twins with inflammatory bowel disease. Findings of the study overall: Between concordant and discordant twins, repertoire similarity failed to differ, a result that limited power may explain. It was in IBD patients that TCRbeta diversity (inverse Simpson) was lower than in healthy co-twins.

TCRdb reprocessed the 5' RACE reads; each CDR3 protein has one entry and no DNA is given. This sample contains about 300,000 distinct CDR3 sequences. Germline V gives CDR1 KGHDR, CDR2 SFDVKD. The CDR3 contains 15 residues. Staff drew a roughly 2.5 ml blood sample from each donor. Points on this clonotype: No antigen is known for it.

The TCR originated in a human donor with ulcerative colitis or Crohn's disease, or a healthy co-twin of an affected twin (not recorded which). This chain joins TRBV24-1 and TRBJ2-3; TCRdb outputs TRBD2, but without DNA this stays unchecked. The sequencing input was blood. This CDR3 reads CATSDPGGSTDTQYF.